A selection of T cell receptor beta chains follows, all from one sample in a study of a mutant IDH1 vaccine in newly diagnosed glioma. No antigens are known for them. Assay used: immunoSEQ multiplex PCR; TCRdb lists only in-frame clones, some missing. The table has 30,000 to 40,000 clones, roughly four fifths seen once. The material sequenced was PBMCs, taken from a glioma patient whose treatment included an IDH1 peptide vaccine. The receptor source for this set is a man in his forties with glioma. Both conserved end residues are part of each CDR3. D genes are given only for firm matches. A row's size may be missing; if present it is once, few, many or a size class.

TRBV5-1	.	TRBJ2-7	.	14	CASSNLSPPYEQYF	TGCGCCAGCAGCAACCTGTCCCCGCCCTACGAGCAGTACTTC
TRBV6-4	.	TRBJ2-2	.	13	CASSDRDTGELFF	TGTGCCAGCAGTGACCGTGACACCGGGGAGCTGTTTTTT
TRBV10-3	few	TRBJ2-2	.	13	CAISELITGELFF	TGTGCCATCAGTGAGTTAATCACCGGGGAGCTGTTTTTT
TRBV5-8	.	TRBJ1-5	.	17	CASSLGALLDSNQPQHF	TGTGCCAGCAGTCTGGGGGCGCTCCTGGATAGCAATCAGCCCCAGCATTTT
TRBV9	.	TRBJ2-7	TRBD2	15	CASSVATGGIYEQYF	TGTGCCAGCAGCGTAGCGACGGGAGGAATCTACGAGCAGTACTTC
TRBV4-2	.	TRBJ2-2	TRBD2	17	CASSLVGRTANTGELFF	TGTGCCAGCAGCTTGGTCGGGAGGACTGCGAACACCGGGGAGCTGTTTTTT
TRBV7-9	.	TRBJ2-3	TRBD2	16	CASSQLRGVGTDTQYF	TGTGCCAGCAGCCAGCTTCGGGGGGTTGGCACAGATACGCAGTATTTT
TRBV4-3	.	TRBJ2-6	.	16	CASSQDISGGANVLTF	TGCGCCAGCAGCCAAGATATATCGGGGGGGGCCAACGTCCTGACTTTC
TRBV7-2	.	TRBJ1-1	.	14	CASSFRQEYTEAFF	TGTGCCAGCAGCTTTCGACAGGAATATACTGAAGCTTTCTTT
TRBV4-3	.	TRBJ2-2	.	14	CASSLQMNTGELFF	TGCGCCAGCAGCCTACAGATGAACACCGGGGAGCTGTTTTTT
TRBV14	few	TRBJ1-2	.	13	CASSQDLEGSYTF	TGTGCCAGCAGCCAAGATCTCGAGGGGAGCTACACCTTC
TRBV7-9	.	TRBJ2-7	.	12	CASSLVTQEQYF	TGTGCCAGCAGCTTAGTCACGCAAGAGCAGTACTTC
TRBV19	.	TRBJ2-1	.	15	CASSIRGVAHNEQFF	TGTGCCAGTAGTATAAGGGGAGTGGCCCACAATGAGCAGTTCTTC
TRBV4-3	.	TRBJ1-4	.	14	CASSQAVSGEKLFF	TGCGCCAGCAGCCAAGCCGTCTCGGGGGAAAAACTGTTTTTT
TRBV28	.	TRBJ1-5	.	16	CASSLTRGQFNQPQHF	TGTGCCAGCAGCCTCACCCGCGGACAGTTCAATCAGCCCCAGCATTTT
TRBV5-1	.	TRBJ1-6	TRBD1	15	CASSRTTGANSPLHF	TGCGCCAGCAGCCGAACGACAGGGGCTAATTCACCCCTCCACTTT
TRBV6-1	.	TRBJ1-4	TRBD1	15	CASSEIQGGNEKLFF	TGTGCCAGCAGTGAAATCCAGGGGGGGAATGAAAAACTGTTTTTT
TRBV6-6	.	TRBJ1-1	.	16	CASSFHRTIKGTEAFF	TGTGCCAGCAGCTTTCATCGGACAATAAAAGGGACTGAAGCTTTCTTT
TRBV28	.	TRBJ1-3	.	16	CASSPLSKGSGNTIYF	TGTGCCAGCAGCCCCTTGTCGAAAGGATCTGGAAACACCATATATTTT
TRBV5-4	once	TRBJ2-3	TRBD2	16	CASSTRRGGFSDTQYF	TGTGCCAGCAGTACCAGGCGGGGGGGCTTCTCAGATACGCAGTATTTT
TRBV7-2	.	TRBJ2-3	.	14	CATSPTTGPDTQYF	TGTGCCACCTCCCCCACTACCGGCCCAGATACGCAGTATTTT
TRBV7-2	.	TRBJ2-1	TRBD1	16	CASNVGWDRLYNEQFF	TGTGCCAGCAACGTCGGATGGGACAGGCTCTACAATGAGCAGTTCTTC
TRBV7-2	.	TRBJ1-5	TRBD1	14	CASSYTGGTQPQHF	TGTGCCAGCAGCTACACAGGGGGCACTCAGCCCCAGCATTTT
TRBV7-2	.	TRBJ2-3	TRBD1	16	CASRKIPGQLTDTQYF	TGTGCCAGCAGGAAGATACCGGGACAGCTCACAGATACGCAGTATTTT
TRBV5-1	.	TRBJ2-3	TRBD2	15	CASSSIAGEADTQYF	TGCGCCAGCAGCTCAATAGCGGGAGAGGCAGATACGCAGTATTTT
TRBV7-2	once	TRBJ1-6	.	15	CASSLARTDNSPLHF	TGTGCCAGCAGCTTAGCGAGGACAGATAATTCACCCCTCCACTTT
TRBV19	few	TRBJ1-2	.	16	CASSISRKPANYGYTF	TGTGCCAGTAGTATTTCTCGGAAACCCGCTAACTATGGCTACACCTTC
TRBV25-1	.	TRBJ2-1	TRBD1	18	CASSEFRVWQGARNEQFF	TGTGCCAGCAGTGAATTTAGGGTCTGGCAGGGGGCGAGGAATGAGCAGTTCTTC
TRBV6-1	.	TRBJ2-7	TRBD1	15	CASAGTGRRFHEQYF	TGTGCCAGCGCCGGGACAGGGCGCCGTTTTCACGAGCAGTACTTC
TRBV7-8	.	TRBJ1-2	.	16	CASSWNTDGKGYGYTF	TGTGCCAGCAGCTGGAACACCGACGGAAAGGGGTATGGCTACACCTTC
TRBV29-1	once	TRBJ2-7	TRBD1	13	CSVADRGFYEQYF	TGCAGCGTTGCGGACAGGGGGTTCTACGAGCAGTACTTC